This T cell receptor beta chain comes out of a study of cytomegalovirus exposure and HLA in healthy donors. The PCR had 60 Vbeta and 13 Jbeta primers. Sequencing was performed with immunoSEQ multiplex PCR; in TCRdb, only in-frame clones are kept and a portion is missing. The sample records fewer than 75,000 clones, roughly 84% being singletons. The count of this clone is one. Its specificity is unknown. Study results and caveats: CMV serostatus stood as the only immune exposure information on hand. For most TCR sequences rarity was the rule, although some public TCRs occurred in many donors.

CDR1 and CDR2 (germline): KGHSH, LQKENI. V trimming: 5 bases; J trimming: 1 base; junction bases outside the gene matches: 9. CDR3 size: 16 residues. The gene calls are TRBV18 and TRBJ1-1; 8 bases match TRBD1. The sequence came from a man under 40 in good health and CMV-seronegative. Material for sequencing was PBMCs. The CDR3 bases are TGTGCCAGCTCAGCCCTTACAGGGGGGTCGAACACTGAAGCTTTCTTT. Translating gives CASSALTGGSNTEAFF.